The 10 T cell receptor beta chains given below trace back to one sample, sequenced in a study of T cells in Graves' hyperthyroidism and ophthalmopathy (dated by TCRdb to the late 2010s). Library preparation was by multiplex PCR. Data came from an Illumina HiSeq 2000. Amplification of TCR beta CDR3 regions was carried out from RNA transcripts. For the first round of RT-PCR on the TCR CDR3, the HTBI primer set was used together with the Qiagen OneStep RT-PCR kit. TCRdb trimmed public reads at Q25 via fastp, called clones via MiXCR and kept in-frame beta chains. Here each entry gathers all rows of one CDR3 protein and keeps the most common genes and DNA. The sample contains hundreds of thousands of distinct CDR3 sequences, 38% of them found a single time. The ten largest clonotypes hold about 9% of the sample. The sample was blood. The source of these receptors is a man aged 18-30 years with Graves' hyperthyroidism.

The J gene is TRBJ1-1, the V gene TRBV12-5, with D unresolved. Germline V gene sequence: CDR1 LGHNT, CDR2 FRNRAP. This CDR3 is built from 13 residues. The V and J ends lost 2 bases and 3 bases respectively, with 7 bases between them. CDR3 bases: TGTGCTAGTGGTTTGTCAGAGTACACTGAAGCTTTCTTT. This codes for CASGLSEYTEAFF.

This clonotype was counted a few times. The rearrangement joins TRBV7-9 to TRBJ1-5, with 8 bases lining up with TRBD1. Germline V gene data show CDR1 as SEHNR and CDR2 as FQNEAQ (reference sequence). This CDR3 has 14 amino acids. Germline trimming cut 6 bases from V and 11 bases from J; bases unmatched to any gene: 12. The CDR3 loop is CASRSDREEETQHF. The CDR3 DNA follows: TGTGCCAGCAGGTCGGACAGGGAGGAGGAGACCCAGCATTTT.

As to this clonotype: One end of the junction does not line up with germline, which may come from a read error. The chain links TRBV7-2 to TRBJ1-1; D ambiguous. The CDR3 is 15 residues long. Germline V CDR1 and CDR2: SGHTA, FQGNSA. In DNA form, the CDR3 reads TGTGCCGGCAGCCAAGATTACCTGATGAACACTGAAGCTTTCTTT. Protein: CAGSQDYLMNTEAFF.

This rearrangement joins TRBV25-1 to TRBJ2-5, with D perhaps matching TRBD2 (6 bases). Germline V gives CDR1 MGHDK, CDR2 SYGVNS. The CDR3 is made up of 15 amino acids. V was pared by 9 bases and J by 2 bases, with 19 bases between. The CDR3 loop is CASSMKWRGQETQYF. Written as DNA, the CDR3 is TGTGCCAGTAGTATGAAATGGCGGGGACAAGAGACCCAGTACTTC. Using reference TRBV25-1 and TRBJ2-5 for the parts outside the CDR3, the full variable domain is EADIYQTPRYLVIGTGKKITLECSQTMGHDKMYWYQQDPGMELHLIHYSYGVNSTEKGDLSSESTVSRIRTEHFPLTLESARPSHTSQYLCASSMKWRGQETQYFGPGTRLLVL.

In its sample, this clonotype was seen a few times. DNA for the CDR3: TGTGCCAGCAGCTCAGGAGAAGTCTTTGAGCAGTACTTC. This sequence encodes CASSSGEVFEQYF. This chain links TRBV6-5 with TRBJ2-7, with D unresolved. The CDR3 covers 13 residues. Germline V gives CDR1 MNHEY, CDR2 SVGAGI. Trimming stripped 6 bases from V and 7 bases from J, with 16 bases between.

This clonotype was observed a few times. The chain carries TRBV19 and TRBJ2-7; D ambiguous. This CDR3 comprises 15 residues. Germline V gene data show CDR1 as LNHDA and CDR2 as SQIVND (reference sequence). The germline V and J ends were trimmed by 2 bases and 4 bases, with 15 bases remaining between them. The CDR3 region has the DNA TGTGCCAGTAGTATACCAACAAGGGCCCCGTACGAGCAGTACTTC. Its protein is CASSIPTRAPYEQYF. The variable domain in full, with the rest retrieved from reference TRBV19 and TRBJ2-7, is DGGITQSPKYLFRKEGQNVTLSCEQNLNHDAMYWYRQDPGQGLRLIYYSQIVNDFQKGDIAEGYSVSREKKESFPLTVTSAQKNPTAFYLCASSIPTRAPYEQYFGPGTRLTVT.

This clonotype came up many times. This chain joins TRBV24-1 and TRBJ1-4; no firm D call. Germline CDR1 is KGHDR and CDR2 is SFDVKD. V shed 6 bases and J shed 4 bases, with 8 bases lying between them. CDR3 length equals 13 residues. CDR3: CATSPAINEKLFF. DNA of the CDR3: TGTGCCACCAGTCCGGCGATTAATGAAAAACTGTTTTTT.

This clonotype was seen many times. The chain couples TRBV6-4 to TRBJ1-6, with a weak D call TRBD1 (5 bases). Germline CDR1 and CDR2: MRHNA and SNTAGT. The V and J ends lost 6 bases and 8 bases respectively, with 11 bases between them. The CDR3 runs 13 residues. CDR3 coding DNA: TGTGCCAGCAGGCCGGGACTGGATTCACCCCTCCACTTT. Residues: CASRPGLDSPLHF.

The table lists this clonotype with a few counts. J is TRBJ1-2 and V is TRBV2, with TRBD1 matching over 11 bases. V dropped 0 bases and J dropped 6; count of bases not matched to a gene: 6. CDR1 and CDR2 (germline): SNHLY, FYNNEI. CDR3 size: 16 residues. CDR3 region: CASSEASGTGGHGYTF. The CDR3 nucleotides read TGTGCCAGCAGTGAAGCCTCCGGGACAGGGGGACATGGCTACACCTTC.

The rearrangement uses TRBV4-1 and TRBJ2-7; a weak D match, TRBD2 (6 bases). This CDR3 has 14 residues. V lost 0 bases, J lost 4 bases, and 10 bases lay in between. Germline V CDR1 and CDR2: MGHRA, YSYEKL. The CDR3 sequence is CASSQDRGFYEQYF. The CDR3 DNA is TGCGCCAGCAGCCAAGACCGGGGGTTTTACGAGCAGTACTTC.